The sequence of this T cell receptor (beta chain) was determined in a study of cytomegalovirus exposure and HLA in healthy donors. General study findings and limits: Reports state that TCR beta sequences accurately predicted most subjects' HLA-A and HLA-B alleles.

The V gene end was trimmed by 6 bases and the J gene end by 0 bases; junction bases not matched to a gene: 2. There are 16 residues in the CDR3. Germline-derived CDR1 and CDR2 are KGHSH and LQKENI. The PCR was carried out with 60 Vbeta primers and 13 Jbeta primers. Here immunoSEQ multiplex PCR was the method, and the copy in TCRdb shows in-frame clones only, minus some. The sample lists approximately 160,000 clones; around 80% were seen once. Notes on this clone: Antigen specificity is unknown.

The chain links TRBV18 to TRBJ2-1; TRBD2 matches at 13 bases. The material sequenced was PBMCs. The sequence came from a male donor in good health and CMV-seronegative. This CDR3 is CASSRTSGSSYNEQFF. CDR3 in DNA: TGTGCCAGCTCCCGGACTAGCGGGAGCTCCTACAATGAGCAGTTCTTC. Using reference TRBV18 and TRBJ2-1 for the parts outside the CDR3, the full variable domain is NAGVMQNPRHLVRRRGQEARLRCSPMKGHSHVYWYRQLPEEGLKFMVYLQKENIIDESGMPKERFSAEFPKEGPSILRIQQVVRGDSAAYFCASSRTSGSSYNEQFFGPGTRLTVL.